This entry lists 25 T cell receptor beta chains sequenced from one sample in a study of CD8 T cells in ankylosing spondylitis. TCRdb reprocessed the 5' RACE reads via MiXCR and lists one record per CDR3 protein. The sample holds 300,000 to 400,000 distinct CDR3 sequences, roughly 14% seen once. Sequencing used blood, either unsorted or a sorted T cell fraction (not recorded which). The receptors come from a male donor with ankylosing spondylitis or in good health (not recorded which).

This chain connects TRBV4-1 to TRBJ2-5, with 11 bases identical to TRBD2. V dropped 3 bases and J dropped 4; count of bases not matched to a gene: 10. CDR1 is MGHRA and CDR2 is YSYEKL in the germline V gene. The CDR3 loop spans 17 amino acids. This chain's CDR3 is CASSHESGTSGRETQYF. The CDR3 nucleotides are TGCGCCAGCAGCCACGAATCCGGGACTAGCGGTAGAGAGACCCAGTACTTC.

The chain joins TRBV2 to TRBJ1-1; unclear D gene. Trimming shortened V by 7 bases and J by 1 base, and 13 bases separated the two germline ends. Per the germline V gene, CDR1 is SNHLY and CDR2 is FYNNEI. This CDR3 is 14 amino acids long. The CDR3, as DNA: TGTGCCAGCATTTTACAGCCTACGAACACTGAAGCTTTCTTT. This encodes CASILQPTNTEAFF.

This clonotype has ten or more counts. This chain connects TRBV5-1 to TRBJ1-1; 7 bases align to TRBD1. From germline, CDR1 is SGHRS and CDR2 YFSETQ. V lost 4 bases and J lost 1; bases outside the gene matches: 7. The CDR3 has 15 amino acids. The chain's CDR3 is CASSPLQGQNTEAFF. CDR3 DNA sequence: TGCGCCAGCAGCCCGCTACAGGGGCAGAACACTGAAGCTTTCTTT.

The rearrangement joins TRBV7-9 to TRBJ1-2, with unresolved D. Trimming removed 1 base from V and 2 bases from J, with 8 bases in between. CDR1 is SEHNR and CDR2 is FQNEAQ in the germline V gene (reference sequence). The CDR3 covers 14 residues. CDR3 region: CASSLDPRNYGYTF. The DNA of the CDR3 is TGTGCCAGCAGCTTAGATCCAAGGAACTATGGCTACACCTTC.

This clonotype came up many times. The chain combines TRBV12-3 or TRBV12-4 with TRBJ1-3, with D hard to call. The CDR3 is 17 residues long. V was pared by 0 bases and J by 0 bases, with 12 bases between. CDR3 sequence: CASSLARIGHSGNTIYF. The DNA for the CDR3 is TGTGCCAGCAGTTTAGCGCGTATAGGCCACTCTGGAAACACCATATATTTT.

The CDR3 here is CASSFSSGGTKNIQYF. As DNA, the CDR3 is TGTGCCAGCAGTTTCTCCAGCGGGGGGACCAAAAACATTCAGTACTTC. The V and J genes are TRBV27 and TRBJ2-4; 9 nucleotides agree with TRBD2. Losses at the gene ends were 3 bases for V and 2 bases for J; bases not matched to a gene: 5. This CDR3 is 16 amino acids long. In germline, CDR1 is MNHEY, CDR2 SMNVEV (reference sequence).

CDR3 DNA: TGCAGTGCTAGTGTCAGGGCGAACACTGAAGCTTTCTTT. This translates into CSASVRANTEAFF. The chain joins TRBV20-1 to TRBJ1-1; D is perhaps TRBD1 (5 bases). Trimming removed 3 bases at V and 1 base at J, with 9 bases between. This CDR3 region has 13 residues. The germline gives CDR1 DFQATT, CDR2 SNEGSKA (reference sequence).

Concerning this clonotype itself: One junction end disagrees with the germline gene, perhaps due to a read error. V is TRBV6-2 or TRBV6-3 and J is TRBJ2-3; D is ambiguous. CDR1 and CDR2 (germline): MNHEY, SVGEGT. This CDR3 has 12 amino acids. The CDR3: CASSDSLNTQYF. DNA for the CDR3: TGTGCCAGCAGTGACTCCTTGAATACGCAGTATTTT.

This clonotype appeared a few times. The rearrangement uses TRBV12-3 or TRBV12-4 and TRBJ2-7; 11 nucleotides line up with TRBD2. The CDR3 loop spans 15 amino acids. V lost 0 bases and J lost 5; bases outside the gene matches: 3. CDR3 DNA sequence: TGTGCCAGCAGTTTAGCGACTAGCGGGAAGAACGAGCAGTACTTC. Its translation: CASSLATSGKNEQYF.

This chain joins TRBV5-1 and TRBJ1-1; 9 positions agree with TRBD1. V dropped 4 bases and J dropped 7; count of bases not matched to a gene: 8. The length of the CDR3 is 14 residues. Germline CDR1 reads SGHRS; CDR2 reads YFSETQ. In nucleotides, the CDR3 is TGCGCCAGCAGCGCGGGACAGGGTGGAGGTGAAGCTTTCTTT. Its protein is CASSAGQGGGEAFF.

This clonotype turned up a few times. This chain joins TRBV6-5 and TRBJ2-2; 10 bases are shared with TRBD2. The CDR3 has 16 residues. Germline lookup yields CDR1 MNHEY and CDR2 SVGAGI. The ends lost 3 bases at V and 7 bases at J; junction bases unmatched: 8. CDR3 sequence: CASSYSSGSRVGELFF. The CDR3 DNA follows: TGTGCCAGCAGTTATTCTAGCGGGAGCCGGGTCGGGGAGCTGTTTTTT.

CDR3 in DNA: TGTGCCAGCAGCGCCGGGACAGCCTCGACGGAGGGCTACACCTTC. Translation gives CASSAGTASTEGYTF. The chain joins TRBV7-8 to TRBJ1-2; 7 bases fit TRBD1. V gave up 5 bases and J gave up 8 bases; unmatched junction bases: 14. The length of the CDR3 is 15 residues. Looked up from germline, CDR1 is SGHVS and CDR2 is FQNEAQ.

This clonotype was detected many times. The rearrangement joins TRBV12-3 or TRBV12-4 to TRBJ2-1, with a tentative D call TRBD2 (6 bases). There are 15 residues in the CDR3. The V and J ends lost 6 bases and 1 base respectively, with 13 bases between them. CDR3: CASRSSGGSYNEQFF. The DNA of the CDR3 is TGTGCCAGCAGATCCTCCGGAGGGTCCTACAATGAGCAGTTCTTC.

This chain connects TRBV18 to TRBJ2-3; no clear D. Germline V lookup: CDR1 KGHSH, CDR2 LQKENI. V was shortened by 8 bases and J by 4 bases, with 7 bases between the two germline ends. CDR3 length: 11 residues. CDR3 loop: CASDLADTQYF. DNA for the CDR3: TGTGCCAGCGATTTAGCAGATACGCAGTATTTT.

J is TRBJ2-5 and V is TRBV29-1; no clear D gene. The V end lost 1 base, the J end lost 4 bases, and 10 bases lay between the germline ends. The CDR3 runs 13 residues. The V gene's germline CDR1 is SQVTM and CDR2 ANQGSEA. The CDR3 nucleotides are TGCAGCGTTGAAGCGGTGAACGTAGAGACCCAGTACTTC. It is translated as CSVEAVNVETQYF.

The chain carries TRBV12-1 and TRBJ2-2; the listed D gene, TRBD2, was not tested against the DNA. TRBV12-1 is flagged as a pseudogene. The CDR3 runs 18 residues. The CDR3 coding sequence is TGTGCCAGCAGCTTTGAACTAGCGGGGGCCCTGAACACCGGGGAGCTGTTTTTT. Protein: CASSFELAGALNTGELFF.

This clonotype has only a few counts. The chain uses TRBV5-6 and TRBJ2-7; 7 bases are shared with TRBD1. The junction had 10 bases not matched to a gene; V was cut back by 4 bases and J by 6 bases. From germline, CDR1 is SGHDT and CDR2 YYEEEE. The CDR3 length is 14 residues. The CDR3 protein is CASSAATGVGEQYF. The CDR3 nucleotides read TGTGCCAGCAGCGCGGCTACAGGGGTGGGCGAGCAGTACTTC.

The sample holds a few counts of this clonotype. V usage is TRBV6-1 and J usage is TRBJ1-1, with TRBD1 matching over 7 bases. This CDR3 is 14 amino acids long. With V trimmed by 8 bases and J by 5 bases, 11 bases remained unmatched. The germline CDR1 and CDR2 sequences are MNHNS and SASEGT. The CDR3 protein is CASFSRGRVTEAFF. The DNA of the CDR3 is TGTGCCAGCTTTAGCAGGGGGAGAGTGACTGAAGCTTTCTTT.

The chain joins TRBV6-1 to TRBJ2-7; no clear D gene. Trimming took off 6 bases at V and 5 bases at J, with 20 bases between the two ends. CDR1 and CDR2 (germline): MNHNS, SASEGT. The CDR3 spans 15 residues. CDR3 amino acids: CASSRPAASRDEQYF. The DNA for the CDR3 is TGTGCCAGCAGCCGCCCCGCAGCGTCTCGGGACGAGCAGTACTTC.

V and J are TRBV20-1 and TRBJ2-7; 7 bases fit TRBD1. Germline assignment: CDR1 DFQATT and CDR2 SNEGSKA (reference sequence). The V segment lost 0 bases and the J segment 3 bases; nucleotides outside the gene matches: 8. The CDR3 is 15 amino acids. The CDR3 sequence is CSARDQRTGRYEQYF. CDR3 coding DNA: TGCAGTGCTAGAGATCAGAGGACAGGCCGCTACGAGCAGTACTTC.

The chain recombines TRBV2 with TRBJ1-2; D is perhaps TRBD1 (6 bases). The CDR3 length is 17 residues. V gave up 3 bases and J gave up 5 bases, with 22 bases separating them. Germline values: CDR1 SNHLY, CDR2 FYNNEI. The CDR3 sequence: CASSDLRTDLTVYGYTF. DNA for the CDR3: TGTGCCAGCAGTGACTTAAGGACAGATCTTACCGTTTATGGCTACACCTTC.

The J gene is TRBJ2-1, the V gene TRBV6-1; TRBD1 is a possible D gene (6 bases). Between the trimmed V and J ends, which lost 6 bases and 3 bases, there was a span of 15 bases. CDR3 length: 15 residues. CDR1 MNHNS and CDR2 SASEGT come from the germline V gene. The CDR3 DNA sequence: TGTGCCAGCAGAACTGACGACAGGTTCTACAATGAGCAGTTCTTC. It encodes CASRTDDRFYNEQFF.

This clonotype has a handful of counts. At one end the junction does not follow the germline gene, possibly because of a read error. The chain carries TRBV7-2 and TRBJ2-1; 14 bases are a match to TRBD2. The CDR3 spans 15 residues. Looked up from germline, CDR1 is SGHTA and CDR2 is FQGNSA. CDR3 sequence (DNA): TGTGCCAGCAGCTTAGTGGGGACTAGCGGGAGAGATAGGATCTTC. Its translation: CASSLVGTSGRDRIF.

CDR3 nucleotides: TGCGCCAGCAGCTTTCTGGCGGGATCCCACAAGCAGTACTTC. This sequence encodes CASSFLAGSHKQYF. The chain joins TRBV5-1 to TRBJ2-7; TRBD2 is a possible D gene (6 bases). Germline V lookup: CDR1 SGHRS, CDR2 YFSETQ. The CDR3 spans 14 residues. The V end was cut by 2 bases, the J end by 8 bases, with 17 bases between. Filled out from reference TRBV5-1 and TRBJ2-7, the complete variable domain reads KAGVTQTPRYLIKTRGQQVTLSCSPISGHRSVSWYQQTPGQGLQFLFEYFSETQRNKGNFPGRFSGRQFSNSRSEMNVSTLELGDSALYLCASSFLAGSHKQYFGPGTRLTVT.

This clonotype came up a few times. The rearrangement links TRBV18 to TRBJ2-2; D might be TRBD1 (5 bases). Per germline, CDR1 KGHSH and CDR2 LQKENI. The CDR3 totals 15 residues. Trimming stripped 2 bases from V and 0 bases from J, with 7 bases between. This chain's CDR3 is CASSPGASNTGELFF. CDR3 sequence (DNA): TGTGCCAGCTCACCAGGGGCATCGAACACCGGGGAGCTGTTTTTT. The entire variable domain, with the rest obtained from reference TRBV18 and TRBJ2-2, is as follows: NAGVMQNPRHLVRRRGQEARLRCSPMKGHSHVYWYRQLPEEGLKFMVYLQKENIIDESGMPKERFSAEFPKEGPSILRIQQVVRGDSAAYFCASSPGASNTGELFFGEGSRLTVL.